The text below deals with one TCR beta chain. The antigen is unknown. The data stem from a study of siplizumab effects on memory and regulatory T cells. Findings and limits, study-wide: Under siplizumab, alloreactive sequences traced to unstimulated CD4+ memory cells were significantly reduced.

Per individual sample, around 9.1 x 10^4 TCR templates were assayed. Data came from immunoSEQ multiplex PCR; TCRdb stores just in-frame clones and leaves some out. The sample lists some 100,000 clones; around 94% were seen once. Trimming shortened V by 3 bases and J by 6 bases, and 11 bases separated the two germline ends. CDR1 SQVTM and CDR2 ANQGSEA come from the germline V gene. The CDR3 is made up of 13 amino acids. The sequence derives from a human donor in good health. The sequenced sample consisted of non-Treg CD4+ T cells sorted from blood. The V call is TRBV29-1, the J call TRBJ2-2; weak D call: TRBD2 (5 bases). The CDR3 coding sequence is TGCAGCGTTGACCCTGGAGCGGCCGGGGAGCTGTTTTTT. Its translation: CSVDPGAAGELFF.